This TCR beta chain was captured in a study of PD-1 blockade in classical Hodgkin lymphoma. With no exception, relapse followed autologous stem cell transplantation in all patients, and brentuximab vedotin exposure varied. TCRdb's copy holds only in-frame clones and misses some; the assay was immunoSEQ multiplex PCR. The repertoire includes around 45,000 clones, around 71% of them detected once, and roughly 3% sits in the top ten. V was shortened by 8 bases and J by 0 bases, with 19 bases between the two germline ends. Germline V CDR1 and CDR2: MDHEN, SYDVKM. The CDR3 contains 17 residues. The chain recombines TRBV28 with TRBJ1-4, with D maybe TRBD1 (6 bases). The sample here was peripheral blood mononuclear cells (PBMCs), taken at baseline. This TCR was sampled from a human donor with classical Hodgkin lymphoma. Here the CDR3 reads CASRQAFATPTNEKLFF. The CDR3 region has the DNA TGTGCCAGCCGACAGGCCTTCGCAACCCCAACTAATGAAAAACTGTTTTTT.